This paragraph covers one T cell receptor beta chain sequence. The clone's antigen remains unknown. No base quality values were provided; no much bigger clone lies one nucleotide off. Collaborating institutions collected whole blood in K2EDTA tubes following their own protocols. For TCRbeta analysis, collaborator samples were shipped as frozen whole blood, as isolated PBMCs, or as DNA extracted from either sample type. Based on the germline V gene, the CDR1 and CDR2 sequences are KGHSH and LQKENI. The CDR3 covers 13 residues, taking in both the cysteine and the phenylalanine. Only the CDR3 region is kept as DNA, spanning 39 bases read in frame from base 1. V and J are truncated by 6 bases and 7 bases respectively, leaving an intervening sequence of 15 bases. TCRbeta CDR3 regions were amplified from genomic DNA using the immunoSEQ Assay, a bias-controlled multiplex PCR. As for the authors' bioinformatics: Nucleated cell counts per sample were estimated from amplification of reference gene primers within the assay. Sequence reads were collapsed and filtered to measure the absolute abundance of every unique TCRbeta CDR3 rearrangement. Productive Simpson clonality was computed per sample as the square root of Simpson's diversity index over productive rearrangements. The source is immuneACCESS, and TCRdb retained only in-frame sequences with V and J called. Part of the clones is not carried over; for the studies checked, unresolved V genes explain less than half of this, and the remainder is unexplained. V and J calls and clone size are those listed in that table; D and trimming were worked out from the DNA. This sample has over 65,000 clones in its table, and 80% of those were observed once. The top ten constitute around 12% of the sample.

The data stem from a study of blood T cell repertoires in COVID-19 (dated by TCRdb to the early 2020s). In the study overall: Samples from collaborators originated in the United States, Italy and Spain and spanned both the acute and convalescent phases of COVID-19. HLA class I and class II types, where available, came from metadata supplied by the sample provider rather than from assay-based typing. The dataset comprised deeply sampled blood TCRbeta repertoires from subjects exposed to, actively infected with, or recovered from COVID-19. The repertoires were released in a freely available public database intended as a resource for research on the immune response to SARS-CoV-2. Sample metadata almost always included a de-identified subject ID, COVID-19 status, age in years and sex. The prospective study material was composed of cDNA or gDNA derived from T cells, B-cell-depleted T cells, or PBMCs. Samples came from the ongoing ImmuneRACE study (first 160 participants) plus 1,254 subjects from 6 global collaborators.

Results the study describes overall, beyond this receptor: How much clinical and demographic metadata was included differed by source and by participant, and the metadata was provided uncurated.

The clonotype originates from a woman aged 40 to 49 with active or convalescent COVID-19. The rearranged chain carries TRBV18 and TRBJ1-2; no D gene is confidently identified. Sequenced input: peripheral blood. The CDR3 protein sequence reads: CASSLGPFTGYTF. In nucleotide form, the sequence is TGTGCCAGCTCCCTTGGCCCTTTCACTGGCTACACCTTC.